This TCR beta chain was sequenced for a study of early T cells in non-severe SARS-CoV-2 infection. Separate cDNA molecules each had unique molecular identifiers attached to them. TCRdb called the 5' RACE reads again in MiXCR, with one record for every CDR3 protein. This table has 77,000 or so distinct CDR3 sequences, more than 14% appearing once. The CDR3 contains 17 residues. With 6 bases clipped from V and 4 bases from J, the junction kept 9 bases outside the gene matches. Per germline, CDR1 MNHEY and CDR2 SVGAGI. The V call is TRBV6-5, the J call TRBJ2-7; 16 positions agree with TRBD2. The sample here was whole blood, taken at baseline. This TCR came from an adult who was a healthcare worker with PCR-confirmed SARS-CoV-2 infection or an uninfected control (not recorded which). The CDR3 here is CASSSGTSGRAVYEQYF. For the CDR3, the DNA is TGTGCCAGCAGCTCCGGGACTAGCGGGAGGGCCGTATACGAGCAGTACTTC.